The 18 T cell receptor beta chains listed next were all sequenced from one sample in a study of OX40 agonist ivuxolimab in advanced cancers. Data came from immunoSEQ multiplex PCR; TCRdb stores just in-frame clones and leaves some out. The sample contains 60,000 to 70,000 clones, approximately 90% of which appear only once. This sample comprised CD4+ or CD8+ T cells sorted from blood, obtained in a trial of the OX40 agonist ivuxolimab. Receptors were obtained from an adult with an advanced solid tumor such as melanoma, head and neck, liver or kidney cancer.

The rearrangement links TRBV27 to TRBJ1-3; D remains unclear. V shed 7 bases and J shed 4 bases, with 14 bases lying between them. The CDR3 is 14 residues long. Germline CDR1 MNHEY, CDR2 SMNVEV (reference sequence). The CDR3 DNA reads TGTGCCAGCATGGGATCATGGGGAGGAAACACCATATATTTT. The encoded protein is CASMGSWGGNTIYF.

The chain is built from TRBV4-1 and TRBJ1-2; D may be TRBD1 (6 bases). Trimming left V 5 bases short and J 3 bases short, with 19 bases between. This CDR3 is built from 16 residues. Germline assignment: CDR1 MGHRA and CDR2 YSYEKL. CDR3 nucleotides: TGCGCCAGCAGCTCGCCGCACGGGGGGGCTGACTATGGCTACACCTTC. Translation gives CASSSPHGGADYGYTF.

The rearrangement links TRBV10-3 to TRBJ2-5, with a tentative D call TRBD1 (5 bases). Trimming left V 0 bases short and J 1 base short, with 9 bases between. Germline CDR1 ENHRY, CDR2 SYGVKD. This CDR3 contains 15 residues. The CDR3 nucleotides are TGTGCCATCAGTGAGTCTGGGGCCCCCCAAGAGACCCAGTACTTC. This codes for CAISESGAPQETQYF.

This sequence joins TRBV11-2 and TRBJ1-2; D may be TRBD1 (6 bases). The CDR3 extends over 14 amino acids. V gave up 5 bases and J gave up 0 bases, with 10 bases separating them. CDR1 is SGHAT, CDR2 FQNNGV, per germline. CDR3 sequence reads: CASSQNRANYGYTF. The CDR3 DNA reads as TGTGCCAGCAGCCAGAACAGGGCTAACTATGGCTACACCTTC.

This chain connects TRBV6-5 to TRBJ1-4; D might be TRBD1 (6 bases). V shed 2 bases and J shed 7 bases, with 17 bases lying between them. Germline CDR1 and CDR2: MNHEY and SVGAGI. The CDR3 runs 16 residues. The CDR3 reads CASSYGSRGWGEKLFF. CDR3 DNA: TGTGCCAGCAGTTACGGCTCCAGGGGCTGGGGTGAAAAACTGTTTTTT.

The chain joins TRBV2 to TRBJ2-3, with a tentative D call TRBD1 (6 bases). V gave up 8 bases and J gave up 0 bases, with 6 bases separating them. The length of the CDR3 is 12 residues. The germline V gene has CDR1 SNHLY and CDR2 FYNNEI. CDR3 DNA sequence: TGTGCCAGCGGGGGCAGCACAGATACGCAGTATTTT. It is translated as CASGGSTDTQYF.

This clone was found once. The chain couples TRBV6-6 to TRBJ2-2; D is unclear. Germline assignment: CDR1 MNHNY and CDR2 SVGAGI (reference sequence). This CDR3 spans 14 amino acids. The V gene lost 5 bases and the J gene lost 0 bases, with 7 bases spanning the gap. CDR3 in amino acids: CASSPPSNTGELFF. The DNA for the CDR3 is TGTGCCAGCAGTCCTCCGTCGAACACCGGGGAGCTGTTTTTT.

The rearrangement joins TRBV7-9 to TRBJ1-2; possibly TRBD1 for D (6 bases). Per germline, CDR1 SEHNR and CDR2 FQNEAQ (reference sequence). The CDR3 is made up of 13 amino acids. V was shortened by 2 bases and J by 4 bases, with 8 bases between the two germline ends. As DNA, the CDR3 is TGTGCCAGCAGCTTACAGGGGTTCTATGGCTACACCTTC. Its protein product is CASSLQGFYGYTF. Supplemented by reference TRBV7-9 and TRBJ1-2, the full variable domain reads DTGVSQNPRHKITKRGQNVTFRCDPISEHNRLYWYRQTLGQGPEFLTYFQNEAQLEKSRLLSDRFSAERPKGSFSTLEIQRTEQGDSAMYLCASSLQGFYGYTFGSGTRLTVV.

J is TRBJ1-3 and V is TRBV25-1; D is uncertain. Germline V gives CDR1 MGHDK, CDR2 SYGVNS. V was pared by 5 bases and J by 0 bases, with 17 bases between. The CDR3 consists of 17 residues. The CDR3 DNA reads TGTGCCAGCAGTCCCCCAGGCTTTCGGCTCTCTGGAAACACCATATATTTT. The encoded protein is CASSPPGFRLSGNTIYF.

CDR3 DNA: TGTGCCAGCACCCGAGGTTCGGTAGTAGAGAATGAGCAGTTCTTC. The encoded protein is CASTRGSVVENEQFF. The chain has TRBV5-4 and TRBJ2-1; D is unresolved. This CDR3 region has 15 residues. V gave up 6 bases and J gave up 7 bases, with 20 bases separating them. From germline, CDR1 is SGHNT and CDR2 YYREEE (reference sequence).

V and J are TRBV10-1 and TRBJ1-3, with D maybe TRBD1 (6 bases). Germline values: CDR1 WNHNN, CDR2 SYGVQD (reference sequence). Trimming took 4 bases from V and 0 from J, leaving 13 bases between them. This CDR3 spans 16 amino acids. As DNA, the CDR3 is TGCGCCAGCAGTGGTCCTGGACAGTCCTCTGGAAACACCATATATTTT. Encoded protein: CASSGPGQSSGNTIYF.

The chain joins TRBV27 to TRBJ2-7, with a tentative D call TRBD2 (6 bases). Germline V gives CDR1 MNHEY, CDR2 SMNVEV (reference sequence). This CDR3 has 13 amino acids. V dropped 3 bases and J dropped 4 bases, with 10 bases sitting between them. CDR3 nucleotide sequence: TGTGCCAGCAGTTTGCGGGAAAGGTACGAGCAGTACTTC. Translated, it gives CASSLRERYEQYF.

This clone was seen once. This chain joins TRBV11-2 and TRBJ1-1; 9 bases map to TRBD1. The CDR3 totals 14 residues. The germline gives CDR1 SGHAT, CDR2 FQNNGV. V shed 5 bases, J shed 3 bases, and the junction held 4 bases outside the gene matches. DNA of the CDR3: TGTGCCAGCAGCCCGGACAGGGGATACACTGAAGCTTTCTTT. This translates into CASSPDRGYTEAFF.

The rearrangement uses TRBV11-3 and TRBJ2-3, with D unclear. Trimming shortened V by 5 bases and J by 0 bases, and 6 bases separated the two germline ends. Germline CDR1 reads SGHNT; CDR2 reads YENEEA. The CDR3 runs to 13 residues. The CDR3 is CASSNRSTDTQYF. CDR3 nucleotides: TGTGCCAGCAGCAATCGAAGCACAGATACGCAGTATTTT.

The chain is built from TRBV5-6 and TRBJ1-2, with 7 positions matching TRBD1. V shed 4 bases, J shed 5 bases, and the junction held 11 bases outside the gene matches. Germline CDR1 is SGHDT and CDR2 is YYEEEE. This CDR3 has 15 residues. As DNA, the CDR3 is TGTGCCAGCAGCCCCTGGGACAGCCTTTCTTATGGCTACACCTTC. Its protein is CASSPWDSLSYGYTF. The variable domain in full, with the rest retrieved from reference TRBV5-6 and TRBJ1-2, is DAGVTQSPTHLIKTRGQQVTLRCSPKSGHDTVSWYQQALGQGPQFIFQYYEEEERQRGNFPDRFSGHQFPNYSSELNVNALLLGDSALYLCASSPWDSLSYGYTFGSGTRLTVV.

J is TRBJ2-7 and V is TRBV15, with D perhaps being TRBD1 or TRBD2 (5 bases each). Trimming shortened V by 5 bases and J by 9 bases, and 20 bases separated the two germline ends. The CDR3 is 14 residues long. The germline V gene encodes CDR1 LNHNV and CDR2 YYDKDF (reference sequence). The CDR3 DNA follows: TGTGCCACCAGCTCCGGGGCCGGGTGGTTGGGGCAGTACTTC. Its protein is CATSSGAGWLGQYF.

The gene calls are TRBV5-6 and TRBJ1-5; tentative D call: TRBD1 (6 bases). The CDR3 is 14 amino acids. Germline lookup yields CDR1 SGHDT and CDR2 YYEEEE. Trimming shortened V by 3 bases and J by 4 bases, and 11 bases separated the two germline ends. CDR3 sequence: CASSSGAGNQPQHF. The CDR3 DNA follows: TGTGCCAGCAGCTCAGGGGCGGGGAATCAGCCCCAGCATTTT.

The DNA for the CDR3 is TGTGCCAGCAGCTCCCTCCGTGGGTCCGCGGTTAGCGGGGGCCACTACAATGAGCAGTTCTTC. It specifies CASSSLRGSAVSGGHYNEQFF. The J gene is TRBJ2-1, the V gene TRBV7-3; TRBD2 matches 9 bases. The V gene end was trimmed by 4 bases and the J gene end by 3 bases; junction bases not matched to a gene: 22. Germline V gene data show CDR1 as SGHTA and CDR2 as FQGTGA. The CDR3 has 21 amino acids.